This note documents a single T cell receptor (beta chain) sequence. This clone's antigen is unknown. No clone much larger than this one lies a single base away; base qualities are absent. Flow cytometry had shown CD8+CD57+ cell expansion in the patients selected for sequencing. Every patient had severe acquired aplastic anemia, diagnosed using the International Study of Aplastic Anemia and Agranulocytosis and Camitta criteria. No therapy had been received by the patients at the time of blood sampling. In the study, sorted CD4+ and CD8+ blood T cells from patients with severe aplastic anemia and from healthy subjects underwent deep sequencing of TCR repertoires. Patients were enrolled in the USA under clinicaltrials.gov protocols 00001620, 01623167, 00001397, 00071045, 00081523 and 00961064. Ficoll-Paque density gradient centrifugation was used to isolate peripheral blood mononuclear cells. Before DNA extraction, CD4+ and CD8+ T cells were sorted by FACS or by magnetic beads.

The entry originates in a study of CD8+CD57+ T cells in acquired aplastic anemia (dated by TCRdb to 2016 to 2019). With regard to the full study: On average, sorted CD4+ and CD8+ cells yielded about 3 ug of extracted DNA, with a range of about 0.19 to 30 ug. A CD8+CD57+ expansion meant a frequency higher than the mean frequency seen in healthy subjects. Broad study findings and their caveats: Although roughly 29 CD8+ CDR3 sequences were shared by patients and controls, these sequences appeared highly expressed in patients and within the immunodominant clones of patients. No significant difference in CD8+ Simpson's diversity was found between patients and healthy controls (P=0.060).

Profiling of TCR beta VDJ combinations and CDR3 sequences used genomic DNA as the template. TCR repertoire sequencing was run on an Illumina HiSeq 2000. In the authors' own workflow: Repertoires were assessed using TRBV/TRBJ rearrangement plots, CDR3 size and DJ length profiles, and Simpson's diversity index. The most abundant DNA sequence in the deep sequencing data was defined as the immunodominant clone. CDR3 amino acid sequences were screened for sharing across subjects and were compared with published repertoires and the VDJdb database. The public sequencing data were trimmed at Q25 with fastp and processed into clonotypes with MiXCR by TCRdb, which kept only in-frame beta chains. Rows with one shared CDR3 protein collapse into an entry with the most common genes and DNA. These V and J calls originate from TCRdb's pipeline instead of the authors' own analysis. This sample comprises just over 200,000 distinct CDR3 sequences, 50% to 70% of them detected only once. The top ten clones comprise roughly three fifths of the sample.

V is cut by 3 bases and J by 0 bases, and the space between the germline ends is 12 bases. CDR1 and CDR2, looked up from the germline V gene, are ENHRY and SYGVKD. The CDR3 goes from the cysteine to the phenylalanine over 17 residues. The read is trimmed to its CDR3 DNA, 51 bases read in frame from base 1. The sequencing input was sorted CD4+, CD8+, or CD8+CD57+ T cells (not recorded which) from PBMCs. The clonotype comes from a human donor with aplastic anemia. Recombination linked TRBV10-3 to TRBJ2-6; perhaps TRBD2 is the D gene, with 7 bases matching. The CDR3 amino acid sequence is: CAISDGRGGSGANVLTF. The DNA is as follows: TGTGCCATCAGTGATGGAAGGGGGGGCTCTGGGGCCAACGTCCTGACTTTC.